This TCR beta chain is from a study of Graves' ophthalmopathy and Graves' hyperthyroidism. CDR3 regions of TCR beta were amplified from RNA transcripts. HTBI-primed RT-PCR formed the first round, and a multiplex PCR formed the second. TCRdb re-called the multiplex PCR reads through MiXCR, storing one row per CDR3 protein. Of about 170,000 distinct CDR3 sequences listed, approximately 40% are singletons. Per the germline V gene, CDR1 is MDHEN and CDR2 is SYDVKM. The CDR3 has 14 amino acids. Trimming cost V 5 bases and J 10 bases, with 15 bases left between them. Sequencing was performed on peripheral blood. The rearrangement links TRBV28 to TRBJ1-6; D is perhaps TRBD1 (5 bases). The sequence was collected from a woman aged 40-49 years with Graves' ophthalmopathy. Here the CDR3 DNA reads TGTGCCAGCAGTCCCTGGGGGGTTAGCTCACCCCTCCACTTT. Translation: CASSPWGVSSPLHF.